The rows below give T cell receptor beta chains drawn from one sample of a study of regulatory T cells in long-lasting Graves disease. Each CDR3 protein gets one entry after TCRdb re-called the multiplex PCR reads with MiXCR. The table has about 450,000 distinct CDR3 sequences, 20% to 30% seen once. Sequences were derived from peripheral blood mononuclear cells (PBMCs), sampled when the disease was refractory, from a patient treated with antithyroid drugs. These receptor sequences come from a female donor with Graves disease. Each CDR3 is given with its conserved first and last residue. A D gene is named only where the DNA matches it firmly. Clone size appears in some rows only: once, few, many, or a class for an expanded clone.

j_call: TRBJ2-7
clone_size: few
d_call: TRBD2
v_call: TRBV20-1
cdr3_aa: CSASFGLASYEQYF
cdr3_nt: TGCAGTGCTAGTTTCGGACTAGCGTCCTACGAGCAGTACTTC

j_call: TRBJ1-1
clone_size: many
d_call: .
v_call: TRBV2
cdr3_aa: CASRSRAALNTEAFF
cdr3_nt: TGTGCCAGCAGATCTAGGGCAGCTTTGAACACTGAAGCTTTCTTT

j_call: TRBJ2-2
clone_size: .
d_call: .
v_call: TRBV20-1
cdr3_aa: CSAPHPQHTGELFF
cdr3_nt: TGCAGTGCTCCCCATCCCCAGCACACCGGGGAGCTGTTTTTT

j_call: TRBJ2-7
clone_size: .
d_call: .
v_call: TRBV29-1
cdr3_aa: CSVRSGIYEQYF
cdr3_nt: TGCAGCGTTAGATCAGGGATCTACGAGCAGTACTTC

j_call: TRBJ2-7
clone_size: few
d_call: .
v_call: TRBV10-2
cdr3_aa: CASSPASPINEQYF
cdr3_nt: TGCGCCAGCAGTCCGGCCTCCCCCATTAACGAGCAGTACTTC

j_call: TRBJ2-7
clone_size: .
d_call: .
v_call: TRBV6-2/TRBV6-3
cdr3_aa: CASSYGTLWEQYF
cdr3_nt: TGTGCCAGCAGTTACGGGACCCTGTGGGAGCAGTACTTC

j_call: TRBJ2-7
clone_size: .
d_call: .
v_call: TRBV5-4
cdr3_aa: CASSLVTEPYEQYF
cdr3_nt: TGTGCCAGCAGCTTGGTGACTGAACCATACGAGCAGTACTTC

j_call: TRBJ1-4
clone_size: .
d_call: .
v_call: TRBV7-8
cdr3_aa: CASRRSGEKLFF
cdr3_nt: TGTGCCAGCAGGAGATCTGGCGAAAAACTGTTTTTT

j_call: TRBJ1-1
clone_size: few
d_call: .
v_call: TRBV3-1
cdr3_aa: CASSQVEKDTEAFF
cdr3_nt: TGTGCCAGCAGCCAAGTTGAAAAGGACACTGAAGCTTTCTTT

j_call: TRBJ1-1
clone_size: .
d_call: .
v_call: TRBV29-1
cdr3_aa: CSVHRGEGAEAFF
cdr3_nt: TGCAGCGTTCATCGAGGGGAAGGGGCTGAAGCTTTCTTT

j_call: TRBJ1-2
clone_size: few
d_call: .
v_call: TRBV6-1
cdr3_aa: CASSQTLNYGYTF
cdr3_nt: TGTGCCAGCAGTCAAACACTTAACTATGGCTACACCTTC

j_call: TRBJ2-2
clone_size: .
d_call: .
v_call: TRBV7-3
cdr3_aa: CASSLEPGPAFGELFF
cdr3_nt: TGTGCCAGCAGCCTAGAACCGGGACCAGCGTTCGGGGAGCTGTTTTTT

j_call: TRBJ2-3
clone_size: .
d_call: .
v_call: TRBV5-4
cdr3_aa: CASSPEAGTDTQYF
cdr3_nt: TGTGCCAGCAGCCCGGAGGCAGGCACAGATACGCAGTATTTT